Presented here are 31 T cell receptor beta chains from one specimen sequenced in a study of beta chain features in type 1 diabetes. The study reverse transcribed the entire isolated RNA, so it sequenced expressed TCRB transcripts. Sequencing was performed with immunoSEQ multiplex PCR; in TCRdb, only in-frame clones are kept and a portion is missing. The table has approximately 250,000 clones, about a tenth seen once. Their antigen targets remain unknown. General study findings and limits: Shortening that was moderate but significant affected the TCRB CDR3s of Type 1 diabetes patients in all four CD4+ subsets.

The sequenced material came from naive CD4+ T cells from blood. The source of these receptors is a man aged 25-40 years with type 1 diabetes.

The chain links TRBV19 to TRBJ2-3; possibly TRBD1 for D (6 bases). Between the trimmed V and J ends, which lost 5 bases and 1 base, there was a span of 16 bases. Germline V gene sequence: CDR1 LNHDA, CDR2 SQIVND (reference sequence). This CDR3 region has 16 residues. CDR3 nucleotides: TGTGCCAGTAGTGCCCTAACAGGGTCTGGCACAGATACGCAGTATTTT. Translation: CASSALTGSGTDTQYF. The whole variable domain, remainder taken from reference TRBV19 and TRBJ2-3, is DGGITQSPKYLFRKEGQNVTLSCEQNLNHDAMYWYRQDPGQGLRLIYYSQIVNDFQKGDIAEGYSVSREKKESFPLTVTSAQKNPTAFYLCASSALTGSGTDTQYFGPGTRLTVL.

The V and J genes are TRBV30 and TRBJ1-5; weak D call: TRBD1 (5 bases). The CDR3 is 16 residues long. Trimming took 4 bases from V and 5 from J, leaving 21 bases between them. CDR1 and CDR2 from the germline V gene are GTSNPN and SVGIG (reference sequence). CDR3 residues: CAWTRVGARADQPQHF. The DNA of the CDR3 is TGTGCCTGGACCCGCGTAGGGGCCAGGGCCGATCAGCCCCAGCATTTT.

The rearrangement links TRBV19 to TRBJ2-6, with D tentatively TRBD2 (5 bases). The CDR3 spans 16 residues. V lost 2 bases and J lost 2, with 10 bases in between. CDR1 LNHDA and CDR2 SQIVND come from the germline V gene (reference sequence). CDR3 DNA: TGTGCCAGTAGTATACCGGGGTTCGCTGGGGCCAACGTCCTGACTTTC. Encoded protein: CASSIPGFAGANVLTF.

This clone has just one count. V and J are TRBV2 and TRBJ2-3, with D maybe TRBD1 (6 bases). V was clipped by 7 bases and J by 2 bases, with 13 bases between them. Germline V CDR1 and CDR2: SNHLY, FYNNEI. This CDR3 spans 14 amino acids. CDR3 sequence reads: CASKPTGNTDTQYF. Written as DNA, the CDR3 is TGTGCCAGCAAGCCCACAGGGAACACAGATACGCAGTATTTT.

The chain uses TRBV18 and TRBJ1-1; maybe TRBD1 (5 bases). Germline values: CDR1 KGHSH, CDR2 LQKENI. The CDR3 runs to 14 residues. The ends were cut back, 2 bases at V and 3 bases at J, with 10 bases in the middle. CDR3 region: CASSPWGRDTEAFF. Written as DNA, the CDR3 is TGTGCCAGCTCACCATGGGGGAGGGACACTGAAGCTTTCTTT.

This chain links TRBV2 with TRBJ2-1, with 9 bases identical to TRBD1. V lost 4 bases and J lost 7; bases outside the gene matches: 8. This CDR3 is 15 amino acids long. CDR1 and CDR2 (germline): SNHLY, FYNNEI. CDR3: CASSGPGQGSNEQFF. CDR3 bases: TGTGCCAGCAGTGGGCCGGGACAGGGATCGAATGAGCAGTTCTTC.

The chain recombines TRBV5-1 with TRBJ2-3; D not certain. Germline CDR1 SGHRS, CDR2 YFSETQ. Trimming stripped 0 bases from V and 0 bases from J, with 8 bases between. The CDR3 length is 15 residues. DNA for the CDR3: TGCGCCAGCAGCTTGGCCTCAACTAGCACAGATACGCAGTATTTT. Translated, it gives CASSLASTSTDTQYF.

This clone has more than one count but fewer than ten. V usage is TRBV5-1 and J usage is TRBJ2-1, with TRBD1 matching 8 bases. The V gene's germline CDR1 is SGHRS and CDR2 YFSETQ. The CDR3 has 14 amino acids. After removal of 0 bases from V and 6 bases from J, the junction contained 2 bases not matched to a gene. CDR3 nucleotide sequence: TGCGCCAGCAGCTTGGTTCAGGGGGCCAATGAGCAGTTCTTC. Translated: CASSLVQGANEQFF.

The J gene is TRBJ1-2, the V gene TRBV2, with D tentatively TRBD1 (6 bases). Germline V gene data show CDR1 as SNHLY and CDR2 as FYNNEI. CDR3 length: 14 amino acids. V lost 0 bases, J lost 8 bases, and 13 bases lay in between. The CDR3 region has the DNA TGTGCCAGCAGTGAAGCGTCTTCAGGGGAAGGCTACACCTTC. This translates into CASSEASSGEGYTF.

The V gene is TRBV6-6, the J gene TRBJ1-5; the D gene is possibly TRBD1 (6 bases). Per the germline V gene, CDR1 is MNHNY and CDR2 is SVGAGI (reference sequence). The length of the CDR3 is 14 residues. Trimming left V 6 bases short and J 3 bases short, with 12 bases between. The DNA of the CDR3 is TGTGCCAGCAGCCACGGACAGCCCAATCAGCCCCAGCATTTT. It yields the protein CASSHGQPNQPQHF.

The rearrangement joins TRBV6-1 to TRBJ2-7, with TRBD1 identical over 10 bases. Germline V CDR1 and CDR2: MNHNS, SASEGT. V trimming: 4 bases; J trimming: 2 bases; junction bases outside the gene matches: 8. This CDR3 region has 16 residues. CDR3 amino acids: CASSAGGGQGAYEQYF. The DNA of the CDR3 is TGTGCCAGCAGTGCCGGGGGAGGACAGGGGGCCTACGAGCAGTACTTC.

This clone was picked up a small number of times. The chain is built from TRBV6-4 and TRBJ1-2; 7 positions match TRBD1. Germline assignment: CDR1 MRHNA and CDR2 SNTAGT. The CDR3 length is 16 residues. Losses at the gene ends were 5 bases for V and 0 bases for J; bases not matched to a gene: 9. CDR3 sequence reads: CASSLTTGTANYGYTF. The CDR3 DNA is TGTGCCAGCAGTCTTACTACCGGGACAGCTAACTATGGCTACACCTTC.

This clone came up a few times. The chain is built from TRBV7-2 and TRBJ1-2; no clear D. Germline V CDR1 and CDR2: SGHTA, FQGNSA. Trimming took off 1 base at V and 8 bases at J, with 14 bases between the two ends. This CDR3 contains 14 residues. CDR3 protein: CASSLDGSYVGYTF. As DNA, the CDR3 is TGTGCCAGCAGCTTAGACGGGAGCTATGTGGGCTACACCTTC. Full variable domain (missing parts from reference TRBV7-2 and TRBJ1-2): GAGVSQSPSNKVTEKGKDVELRCDPISGHTALYWYRQSLGQGLEFLIYFQGNSAPDKSGLPSDRFSAERTGGSVSTLTIQRTQQEDSAVYLCASSLDGSYVGYTFGSGTRLTVV.

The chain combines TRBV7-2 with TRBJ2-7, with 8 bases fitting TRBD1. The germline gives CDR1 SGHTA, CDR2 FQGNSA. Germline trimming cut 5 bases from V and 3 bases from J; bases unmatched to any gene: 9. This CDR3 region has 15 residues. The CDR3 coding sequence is TGTGCCAGCAGCCCGAGGAGGACAGGGATCTACGAGCAGTACTTC. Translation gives CASSPRRTGIYEQYF.

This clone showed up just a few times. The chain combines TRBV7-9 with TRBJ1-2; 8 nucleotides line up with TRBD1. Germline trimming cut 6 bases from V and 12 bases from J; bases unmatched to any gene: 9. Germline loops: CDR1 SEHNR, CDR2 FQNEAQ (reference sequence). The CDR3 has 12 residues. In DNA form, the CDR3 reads TGTGCCAGCAGTTATTCAGGGGGCGTCAACACCTTC. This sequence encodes CASSYSGGVNTF.

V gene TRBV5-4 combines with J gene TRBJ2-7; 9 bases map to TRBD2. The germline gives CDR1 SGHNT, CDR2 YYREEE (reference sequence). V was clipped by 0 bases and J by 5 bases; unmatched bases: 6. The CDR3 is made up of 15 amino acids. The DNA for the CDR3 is TGTGCCAGCAGCTTGGTGGCTAGCGGGGAAAACGAGCAGTACTTC. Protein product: CASSLVASGENEQYF.

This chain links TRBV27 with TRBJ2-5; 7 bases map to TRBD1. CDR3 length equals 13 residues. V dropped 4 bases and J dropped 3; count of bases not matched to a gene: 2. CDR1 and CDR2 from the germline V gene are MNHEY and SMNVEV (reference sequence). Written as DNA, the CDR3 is TGTGCCAGCAGTTATCAGGGGGAAGAGACCCAGTACTTC. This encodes CASSYQGEETQYF.

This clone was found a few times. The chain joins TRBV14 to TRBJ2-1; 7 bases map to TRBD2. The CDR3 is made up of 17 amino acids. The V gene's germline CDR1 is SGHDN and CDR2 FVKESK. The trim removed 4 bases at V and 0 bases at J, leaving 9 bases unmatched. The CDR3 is CASSRLGLKSSYNEQFF. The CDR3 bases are TGTGCCAGCAGCCGACTGGGACTAAAGAGCTCCTACAATGAGCAGTTCTTC.

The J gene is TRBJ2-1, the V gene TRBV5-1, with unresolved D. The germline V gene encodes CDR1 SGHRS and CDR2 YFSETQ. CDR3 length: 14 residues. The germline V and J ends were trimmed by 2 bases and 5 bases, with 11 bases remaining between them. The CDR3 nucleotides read TGCGCCAGCAGCTTTCAACCATCGGACAATGAGCAGTTCTTC. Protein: CASSFQPSDNEQFF.

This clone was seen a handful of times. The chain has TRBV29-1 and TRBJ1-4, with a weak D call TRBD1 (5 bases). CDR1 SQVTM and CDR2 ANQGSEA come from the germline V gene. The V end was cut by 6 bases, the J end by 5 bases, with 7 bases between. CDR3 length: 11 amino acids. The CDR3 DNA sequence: TGCAGCGTAGGGGCCAATGAAAAACTGTTTTTT. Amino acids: CSVGANEKLFF.

The CDR3 is CASSQGQGWNTEAFF. The CDR3 DNA reads TGCGCCAGCAGTCAAGGACAGGGATGGAACACTGAAGCTTTCTTT. The genes are TRBV5-1 and TRBJ1-1, with 8 bases that match TRBD1. The CDR3 is made up of 15 amino acids. The V and J ends lost 5 bases and 1 base, in that order; junction bases with no gene match: 7. Germline CDR1 and CDR2: SGHRS and YFSETQ. The entire variable domain, with the rest obtained from reference TRBV5-1 and TRBJ1-1, is as follows: KAGVTQTPRYLIKTRGQQVTLSCSPISGHRSVSWYQQTPGQGLQFLFEYFSETQRNKGNFPGRFSGRQFSNSRSEMNVSTLELGDSALYLCASSQGQGWNTEAFFGQGTRLTVV.

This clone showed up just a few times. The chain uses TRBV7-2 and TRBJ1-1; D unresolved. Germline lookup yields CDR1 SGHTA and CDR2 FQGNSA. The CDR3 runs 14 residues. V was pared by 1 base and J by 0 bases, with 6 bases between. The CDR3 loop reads CASSLGGLNTEAFF. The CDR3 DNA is TGTGCCAGCAGCTTAGGCGGTCTGAACACTGAAGCTTTCTTT.

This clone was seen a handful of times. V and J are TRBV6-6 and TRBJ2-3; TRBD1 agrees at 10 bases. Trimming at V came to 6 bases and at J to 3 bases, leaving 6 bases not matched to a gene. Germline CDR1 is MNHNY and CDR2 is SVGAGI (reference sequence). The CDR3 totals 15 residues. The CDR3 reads CASREGQGRTDTQYF. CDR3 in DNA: TGTGCCAGCAGGGAGGGACAGGGGAGGACAGATACGCAGTATTTT.

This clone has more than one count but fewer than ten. The CDR3 loop reads CASSPAETQYF. The CDR3 DNA reads TGTGCCAGCAGCCCAGCGGAGACCCAGTACTTC. This sequence joins TRBV11-2 and TRBJ2-5; no clear D gene. Trimming shortened V by 5 bases and J by 5 bases, and 6 bases separated the two germline ends. The CDR3 sequence is 11 residues long. The V gene's germline CDR1 is SGHAT and CDR2 FQNNGV.

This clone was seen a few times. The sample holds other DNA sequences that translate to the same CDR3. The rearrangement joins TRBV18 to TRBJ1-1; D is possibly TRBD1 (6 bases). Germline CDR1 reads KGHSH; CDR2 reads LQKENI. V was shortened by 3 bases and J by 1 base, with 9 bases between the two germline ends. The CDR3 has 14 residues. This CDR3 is CASSPRTANTEAFF. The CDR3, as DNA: TGTGCCAGCTCACCTCGGACAGCGAACACTGAAGCTTTCTTT.

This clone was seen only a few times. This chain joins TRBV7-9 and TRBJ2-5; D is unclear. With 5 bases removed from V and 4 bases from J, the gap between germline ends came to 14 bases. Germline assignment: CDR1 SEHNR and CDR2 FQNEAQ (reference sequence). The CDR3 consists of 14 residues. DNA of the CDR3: TGTGCCAGCAGCCTATTGCCCCCCCGAGAGACCCAGTACTTC. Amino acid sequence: CASSLLPPRETQYF.

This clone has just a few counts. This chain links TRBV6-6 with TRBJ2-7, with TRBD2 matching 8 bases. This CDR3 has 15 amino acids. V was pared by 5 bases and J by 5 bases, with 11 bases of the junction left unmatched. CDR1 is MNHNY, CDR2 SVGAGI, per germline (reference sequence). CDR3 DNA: TGTGCCAGCAGTCCCCACGGGGGGGGCGTCCACGAGCAGTACTTC. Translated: CASSPHGGGVHEQYF.

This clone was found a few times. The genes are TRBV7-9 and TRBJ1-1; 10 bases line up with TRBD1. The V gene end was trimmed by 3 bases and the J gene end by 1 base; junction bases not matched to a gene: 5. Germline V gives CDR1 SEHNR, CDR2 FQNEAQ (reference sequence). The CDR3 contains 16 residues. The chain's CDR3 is CASSFRGTGENTEAFF. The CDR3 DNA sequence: TGTGCCAGCAGCTTTAGGGGGACAGGGGAGAACACTGAAGCTTTCTTT.

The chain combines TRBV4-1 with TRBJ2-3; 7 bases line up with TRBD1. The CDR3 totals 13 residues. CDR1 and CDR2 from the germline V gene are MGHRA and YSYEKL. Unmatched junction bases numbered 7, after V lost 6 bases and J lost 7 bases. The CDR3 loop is CASSGQELNTQYF. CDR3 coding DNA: TGCGCCAGCAGTGGACAGGAACTAAATACGCAGTATTTT.

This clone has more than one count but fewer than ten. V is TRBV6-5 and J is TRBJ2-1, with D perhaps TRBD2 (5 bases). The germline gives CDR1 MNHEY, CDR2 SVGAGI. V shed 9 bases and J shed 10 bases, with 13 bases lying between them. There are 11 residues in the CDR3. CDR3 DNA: TGTGCCAGTCCCTCAGGCGGGGAGCAGTTCTTC. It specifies CASPSGGEQFF.

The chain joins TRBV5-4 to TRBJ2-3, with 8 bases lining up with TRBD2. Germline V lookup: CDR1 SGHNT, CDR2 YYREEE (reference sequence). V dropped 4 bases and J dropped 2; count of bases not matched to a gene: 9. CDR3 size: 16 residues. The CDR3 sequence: CASSPGGTTITDTQYF. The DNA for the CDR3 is TGTGCCAGCAGCCCGGGGGGGACAACCATCACAGATACGCAGTATTTT.